The clone carrying this TCR beta chain was found once. Seattle patients were enrolled while actively infected and followed longitudinally. Authors' processing steps: Quantification of nucleated cells was approximated via reference gene primer amplification. The data were produced by immunoSEQ multiplex PCR, yet TCRdb's version contains in-frame clones alone and is incomplete. V, J and clone size are those of that table, while D and trimming were read from the DNA. This table has some 200,000 clones, 75% to 85% appearing once. The data were obtained in a study of blood T cell repertoires in COVID-19. Study overall: From T cells, B-cell-depleted T cells, or PBMCs came the material, which was cDNA or gDNA.

Germline loops: CDR1 MNHNS, CDR2 SASEGT. Trimming shortened V by 1 base and J by 2 bases, and 9 bases separated the two germline ends. This CDR3 is 15 amino acids long. Source material: peripheral blood. The chain joins TRBV6-1 to TRBJ1-5; a weak D match, TRBD1 (6 bases). The receptor comes from a young woman with COVID-19, enrolled during active disease. The CDR3 here is CASSEDRVGNQPQHF. The CDR3 bases are TGTGCCAGCAGTGAAGACAGGGTCGGCAATCAGCCCCAGCATTTT.